The following is a T cell receptor (beta chain) sequence with its context. Its antigen is unidentified. The record originates from a study of T cells expressing NK-cell markers. Study-wide results and caveats: CD8+ T cells in 5 or 6 donors included dominant NKG2C+ clonotypes at roughly 1.0-7.5%.

The CDR3 spans 14 residues. TCRdb reprocessed the 5' RACE reads, keeping one entry per CDR3 protein, no DNA. Its table lists around 100,000 distinct CDR3 sequences. This receptor was obtained from a woman between 18 and 69 years old in good health. The rearrangement links TRBV12-3 or TRBV12-4 to TRBJ2-1; absent DNA, TCRdb's TRBD2 call cannot be checked. The source material was blood T cells: a sorted CD56 or NKG2C T cell subset, CD4+ or CD8+ T cells, or bulk PBMC T cells (not recorded which). CDR3 sequence reads: CASSHGSSNNEQFF.